This T cell receptor (beta chain) came from a study of blood T cell repertoires in COVID-19. At the level of the study: Sites in the United States, Italy and Spain provided acute and convalescent COVID-19 samples.

The table came from immunoSEQ multiplex PCR; TCRdb's copy has only in-frame clones and leaves some out. The sample records just over 95,000 clones, around 80% being singletons. Sequencing was performed on peripheral blood. The receptor's source is a man aged 80 or over with acute or convalescent COVID-19.

The DNA for the CDR3 is TGTGCCAGCAGTCGTAGCTATGGCTACACCTTC. As protein: CASSRSYGYTF. The chain is built from TRBV12-3 or TRBV12-4 and TRBJ1-2; no reliable D call. The CDR3 is 11 residues long. With 5 bases removed from V and 4 bases from J, the gap between germline ends came to 5 bases.